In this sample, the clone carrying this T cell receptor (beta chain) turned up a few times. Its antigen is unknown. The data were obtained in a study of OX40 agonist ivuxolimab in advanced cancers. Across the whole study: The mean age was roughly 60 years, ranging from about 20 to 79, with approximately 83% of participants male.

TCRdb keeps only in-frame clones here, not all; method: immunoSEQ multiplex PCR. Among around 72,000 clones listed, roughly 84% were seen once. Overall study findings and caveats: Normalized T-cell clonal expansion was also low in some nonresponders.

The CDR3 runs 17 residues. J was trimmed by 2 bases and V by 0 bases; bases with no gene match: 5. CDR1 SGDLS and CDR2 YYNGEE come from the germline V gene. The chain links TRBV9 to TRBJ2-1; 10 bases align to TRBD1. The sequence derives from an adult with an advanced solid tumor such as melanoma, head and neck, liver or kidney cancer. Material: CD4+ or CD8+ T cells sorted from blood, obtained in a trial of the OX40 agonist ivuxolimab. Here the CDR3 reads CASSVVFGTGAYNEQFF. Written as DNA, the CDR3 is TGTGCCAGCAGCGTAGTATTCGGGACAGGGGCCTACAATGAGCAGTTCTTC.